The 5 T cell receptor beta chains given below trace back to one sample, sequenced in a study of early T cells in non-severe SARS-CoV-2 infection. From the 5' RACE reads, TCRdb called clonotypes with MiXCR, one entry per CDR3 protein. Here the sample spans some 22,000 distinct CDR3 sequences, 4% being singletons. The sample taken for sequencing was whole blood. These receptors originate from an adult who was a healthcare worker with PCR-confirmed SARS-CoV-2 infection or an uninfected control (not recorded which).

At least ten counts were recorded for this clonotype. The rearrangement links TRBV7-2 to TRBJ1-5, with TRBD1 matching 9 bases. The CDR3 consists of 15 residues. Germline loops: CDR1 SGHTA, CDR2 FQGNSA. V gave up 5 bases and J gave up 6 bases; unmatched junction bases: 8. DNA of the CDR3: TGTGCCAGCAGCCGGGACAGGGCTGAGGGTCAGCCCCAGCATTTT. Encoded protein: CASSRDRAEGQPQHF.

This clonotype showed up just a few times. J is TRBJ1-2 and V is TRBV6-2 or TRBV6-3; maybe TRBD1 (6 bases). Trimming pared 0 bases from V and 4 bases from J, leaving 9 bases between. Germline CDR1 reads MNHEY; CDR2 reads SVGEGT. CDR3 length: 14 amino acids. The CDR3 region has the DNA TGTGCCAGCAGTTACTCGCGGGGGCCCTATGGCTACACCTTC. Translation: CASSYSRGPYGYTF.

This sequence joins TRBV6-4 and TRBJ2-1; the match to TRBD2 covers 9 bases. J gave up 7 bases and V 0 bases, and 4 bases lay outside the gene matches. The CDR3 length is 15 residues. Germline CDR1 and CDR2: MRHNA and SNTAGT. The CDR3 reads CASSDSGGGANEQFF. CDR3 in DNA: TGTGCCAGCAGTGACTCTGGCGGGGGGGCGAATGAGCAGTTCTTC.

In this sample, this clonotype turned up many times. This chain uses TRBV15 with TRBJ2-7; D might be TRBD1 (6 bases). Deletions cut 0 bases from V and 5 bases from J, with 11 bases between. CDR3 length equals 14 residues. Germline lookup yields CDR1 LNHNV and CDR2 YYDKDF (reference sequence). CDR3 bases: TGTGCCACCAGCAGAGAGGGGGCAATGAACGAGCAGTACTTC. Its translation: CATSREGAMNEQYF.

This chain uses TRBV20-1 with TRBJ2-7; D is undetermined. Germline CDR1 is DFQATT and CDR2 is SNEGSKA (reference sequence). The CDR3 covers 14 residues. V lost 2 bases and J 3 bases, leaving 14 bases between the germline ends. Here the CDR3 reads CSARPPPSNYEQYF. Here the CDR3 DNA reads TGCAGTGCTAGACCCCCCCCCTCAAACTACGAGCAGTACTTC.